Following are 10 T cell receptor beta chains from one sample sequenced in a study of cytomegalovirus exposure and HLA in healthy donors. PCR was performed using 60 Vbeta and 13 Jbeta primers. Produced via immunoSEQ multiplex PCR; TCRdb's table is partial and in-frame only. The sample shows about 94,000 clones, more than 75% of them seen only once. The specimen was PBMCs. All receptors come from a human donor in good health.

This clone was detected only a few times. V gene TRBV6-1 combines with J gene TRBJ1-1; D uncertain. V lost 7 bases, J lost 0 bases, and 9 bases lay in between. The CDR3 totals 13 residues. The germline V gene encodes CDR1 MNHNS and CDR2 SASEGT. In DNA, the CDR3 is TGTGCCAGCAAATTAGTGGTGAACACTGAAGCTTTCTTT. It specifies CASKLVVNTEAFF.

The chain has TRBV27 and TRBJ2-3; weak D call: TRBD1 (6 bases). Germline V gene data show CDR1 as MNHEY and CDR2 as SMNVEV (reference sequence). V gave up 2 bases and J gave up 4 bases, with 22 bases separating them. The CDR3 extends over 18 amino acids. The CDR3 protein is CASSLRGVEGVPPDTQYF. The CDR3 DNA is TGTGCCAGCAGTTTACGAGGGGTCGAGGGGGTCCCACCAGATACGCAGTATTTT.

The chain recombines TRBV19 with TRBJ2-1, with a tentative D call TRBD2 (5 bases). The length of the CDR3 is 13 residues. The germline V gene encodes CDR1 LNHDA and CDR2 SQIVND (reference sequence). The germline V and J ends were trimmed by 3 bases and 3 bases, with 6 bases remaining between them. The CDR3 DNA follows: TGTGCCAGTAGTATCGGGGACTACAATGAGCAGTTCTTC. It translates to CASSIGDYNEQFF. The whole variable domain, filled in from reference TRBV19 and TRBJ2-1, reads DGGITQSPKYLFRKEGQNVTLSCEQNLNHDAMYWYRQDPGQGLRLIYYSQIVNDFQKGDIAEGYSVSREKKESFPLTVTSAQKNPTAFYLCASSIGDYNEQFFGPGTRLTVL.

The chain couples TRBV2 to TRBJ2-1; TRBD2 might be the D (6 bases). CDR3 size: 16 residues. Between the trimmed V and J ends, which lost 2 bases and 1 base, there was a span of 12 bases. CDR1 is SNHLY, CDR2 FYNNEI, per germline. CDR3 residues: CASSENGLASYNEQFF. Here the CDR3 DNA reads TGTGCCAGCAGTGAAAACGGGCTAGCGTCCTACAATGAGCAGTTCTTC.

V usage is TRBV30 and J usage is TRBJ1-2; no clear D gene. This CDR3 spans 11 amino acids. V was trimmed by 3 bases and J by 8 bases, leaving 10 bases between them. The germline V gene encodes CDR1 GTSNPN and CDR2 SVGIG (reference sequence). In DNA form, the CDR3 reads TGTGCCTGGAGGGGCAGACGGGGCTACACCTTC. It specifies CAWRGRRGYTF.

This chain uses TRBV7-3 with TRBJ2-3, with D tentatively TRBD1 (5 bases). Trimming removed 4 bases at V and 4 bases at J, with 21 bases between. The CDR3 is 17 amino acids. CDR1 SGHTA and CDR2 FQGTGA come from the germline V gene. CDR3 bases: TGTGCCAGCAGCTCCGGCCGGGTCACAAAAGGGGCAGATACGCAGTATTTT. Residues: CASSSGRVTKGADTQYF.

The chain uses TRBV29-1 and TRBJ2-7, with TRBD1 identical over 10 bases. CDR1 and CDR2 (germline): SQVTM, ANQGSEA. The V segment lost 7 bases and the J segment 2 bases; nucleotides outside the gene matches: 8. This CDR3 has 14 residues. CDR3 DNA sequence: TGCAGCGCTTCTTCCGGGACAGGGGCCTACGAGCAGTACTTC. Translated: CSASSGTGAYEQYF.

The chain combines TRBV15 with TRBJ1-1; 11 positions agree with TRBD1. CDR3 size: 15 residues. V shed 5 bases, J shed 5 bases, and the junction held 7 bases outside the gene matches. Per the germline V gene, CDR1 is LNHNV and CDR2 is YYDKDF (reference sequence). The CDR3 reads CATSGWGQGGTEAFF. DNA of the CDR3: TGTGCCACCAGCGGATGGGGACAGGGGGGGACTGAAGCTTTCTTT.

This chain links TRBV21-1 with TRBJ2-5; the table's D gene call, TRBD2, was not cross checked with the DNA. TRBV21-1 is a listed pseudogene. The CDR3 has 13 residues. The CDR3 loop reads CASSKGDRGAQYF. The CDR3 bases are TGTGCCAGCAGCAAAGGGGACCGGGGGGCCCAGTACTTC.

The chain links TRBV2 to TRBJ2-7; D may be TRBD1 (6 bases). V lost 6 bases, J lost 6 bases, and 15 bases lay in between. Per germline, CDR1 SNHLY and CDR2 FYNNEI. The CDR3 is made up of 13 amino acids. For the CDR3, the DNA is TGTGCCAGCAGGTCACAGGGTTCGCGCGAGCAGTACTTC. It yields the protein CASRSQGSREQYF.